The 21 T cell receptor beta chains below were found in one sample sequenced in a study of T cells in Graves' hyperthyroidism and ophthalmopathy (dated by TCRdb to the late 2010s). Library creation used multiplex PCR. Sequenced using an Illumina HiSeq 2000. TCR beta CDR3 regions were amplified from RNA transcripts. The first round of RT-PCR for the TCR CDR3 was performed with the HTBI primer set and the Qiagen OneStep RT-PCR kit. TCRdb applied fastp at Q25 and MiXCR to the public reads, then kept only in-frame beta chains. Each CDR3 protein appears once, grouped with its most common genes and DNA. The sample has 300,000 to 450,000 distinct CDR3 sequences on record, approximately 17% of them singletons. Roughly two fifths of the sample is taken by the ten largest. Input material: blood. Source of these receptors: a man between 18 and 29 years old with Graves' ophthalmopathy.

The chain employs TRBV3-1 and TRBJ2-1; tentative D call: TRBD1 (6 bases). The CDR3 runs to 17 residues. Per germline, CDR1 LGHDT and CDR2 YNNKEL (reference sequence). V was shortened by 4 bases and J by 6 bases, with 22 bases between the two germline ends. CDR3 amino acids: CASSPTDRDISLNEQFF. The CDR3, as DNA: TGTGCCAGCAGCCCGACTGACCGGGACATATCACTCAATGAGCAGTTCTTC.

V usage is TRBV29-1 and J usage is TRBJ2-1, with D possibly TRBD2 on 5 matching bases. V was clipped by 3 bases and J by 0 bases, with 15 bases between them. Looked up from germline, CDR1 is SQVTM and CDR2 is ANQGSEA. The CDR3 consists of 16 residues. The CDR3 DNA reads as TGCAGCGTTGAGGTAGACTACATAAGCTCCTACAATGAGCAGTTCTTC. Translation gives CSVEVDYISSYNEQFF.

A single count supports this clonotype. The chain carries TRBV20-1 and TRBJ1-6; 11 nucleotides match TRBD1. V was clipped by 4 bases and J by 6 bases; unmatched bases: 5. CDR1 is DFQATT, CDR2 SNEGSKA, per germline (reference sequence). The length of the CDR3 is 15 residues. The CDR3 nucleotides read TGCAGTGCTACCCGGGGACAGGGGGGTAATTCACCCCTCCACTTT. This gives the protein CSATRGQGGNSPLHF.

The genes are TRBV18 and TRBJ2-2, with a tentative D call TRBD2 (5 bases). Between the trimmed V and J ends, which lost 6 bases and 4 bases, there was a span of 18 bases. Germline CDR1 KGHSH, CDR2 LQKENI. The CDR3 consists of 16 residues. The CDR3 coding sequence is TGTGCCAGCTCTCAAGGCGGGCCAACGGGCACCGGGGAGCTGTTTTTT. This translates into CASSQGGPTGTGELFF.

The gene calls are TRBV5-8 and TRBJ2-1, with 12 bases fitting TRBD2. CDR3 length: 18 residues. The germline V gene encodes CDR1 SGHTS and CDR2 YDEGEE. V trimming: 0 bases; J trimming: 3 bases; junction bases outside the gene matches: 7. This CDR3 is CASSLERTSGEFYNEQFF. CDR3 bases: TGTGCCAGCAGCTTGGAGAGGACTAGCGGGGAATTCTACAATGAGCAGTTCTTC.

This clonotype appeared many times. The V and J genes are TRBV20-1 and TRBJ1-1, with 8 bases aligning to TRBD1. The CDR3 is 15 residues long. The V gene end was trimmed by 0 bases and the J gene end by 5 bases; junction bases not matched to a gene: 8. Looked up from germline, CDR1 is DFQATT and CDR2 is SNEGSKA (reference sequence). CDR3 bases: TGCAGTGCTAGAGATTATAAACAGGGGGAGACTGAAGCTTTCTTT. Protein sequence: CSARDYKQGETEAFF.

This clonotype was picked up many times. The chain couples TRBV7-3 to TRBJ1-1; D is unresolved. The CDR3 consists of 14 residues. Trimming took 2 bases from V and 11 from J, leaving 18 bases between them. Looked up from germline, CDR1 is SGHTA and CDR2 is FQGTGA. CDR3 sequence: CASSLGGRAVGAFF. Written as DNA, the CDR3 is TGTGCCAGCAGCTTAGGTGGGAGGGCGGTCGGGGCTTTCTTT.

This clonotype came up many times. The rearrangement links TRBV10-3 to TRBJ2-5; either TRBD1 or TRBD2 may supply D (5 bases each). The CDR3 extends over 11 amino acids. Trimming took off 0 bases at V and 9 bases at J, with 5 bases between the two ends. The germline V gene has CDR1 ENHRY and CDR2 SYGVKD. CDR3 sequence reads: CAISESGAQYF. The CDR3 DNA sequence: TGTGCCATCAGTGAGTCGGGGGCCCAGTACTTC.

In this sample, this clonotype turned up many times. V usage is TRBV6-1 and J usage is TRBJ1-5, with TRBD1 as a possible D gene (6 bases). Germline CDR1 and CDR2: MNHNS and SASEGT. The CDR3 sequence is 16 residues long. With 2 bases removed from V and 2 bases from J, the gap between germline ends came to 13 bases. The CDR3 DNA reads TGTGCCAGCAGTGAAAGGGGGGGCGGGGGCAATCAGCCCCAGCATTTT. Protein product: CASSERGGGGNQPQHF.

This clonotype turned up a few times. The chain joins TRBV29-1 to TRBJ1-4; 7 nucleotides match TRBD1. The CDR3 runs to 11 residues. Unmatched junction bases numbered 2, after V lost 6 bases and J lost 7 bases. CDR1 and CDR2 from the germline V gene are SQVTM and ANQGSEA. DNA for the CDR3: TGCAGCGTCTCAGGGGGTGAAAAACTGTTTTTT. This sequence encodes CSVSGGEKLFF.

This clonotype was counted at least ten times. The rearrangement uses TRBV3-1 and TRBJ1-5; D may be TRBD1 (5 bases). In germline, CDR1 is LGHDT, CDR2 YNNKEL (reference sequence). This CDR3 has 13 amino acids. The V gene lost 0 bases and the J gene lost 9 bases, with 9 bases spanning the gap. The DNA for the CDR3 is TGTGCCAGCAGCCAAGACGCCGGGGGGCCCCAGCATTTT. It codes for CASSQDAGGPQHF.

This clonotype was picked up a small number of times. The chain has TRBV6-1 and TRBJ2-2, with D perhaps TRBD2 (6 bases). This CDR3 has 17 amino acids. Between the trimmed V and J ends, which lost 6 bases and 1 base, there was a span of 18 bases. Germline V gene lookup returns CDR1 MNHNS and CDR2 SASEGT. The CDR3 sequence is CASRPFGGNENTGELFF. In DNA, the CDR3 is TGTGCCAGCAGGCCCTTCGGGGGAAACGAGAACACCGGGGAGCTGTTTTTT.

The sample holds many counts of this clonotype. V and J are TRBV6-1 and TRBJ2-7; TRBD1 aligns across 10 bases. Germline CDR1 and CDR2: MNHNS and SASEGT. J was trimmed by 7 bases and V by 11 bases; bases with no gene match: 17. The CDR3 covers 15 residues. CDR3 bases: TGTGCCTTGGAGGGTGGGGACAGGGGATCAGAGGAGCAGTACTTC. Its protein is CALEGGDRGSEEQYF.

Only a few counts were recorded for this clonotype. The chain has TRBV5-6 and TRBJ1-1; D remains ambiguous. The CDR3 consists of 14 residues. Trimming removed 3 bases at V and 0 bases at J, with 9 bases between. Looked up from germline, CDR1 is SGHDT and CDR2 is YYEEEE. CDR3 DNA: TGTGCCAGCAGCTGGGCGTTTTTGAACACTGAAGCTTTCTTT. Its protein is CASSWAFLNTEAFF.

This clonotype was observed at least ten times. The chain carries TRBV11-2 and TRBJ2-5, with 9 bases matching TRBD2. The CDR3 is made up of 16 amino acids. The V gene's germline CDR1 is SGHAT and CDR2 FQNNGV. Losses at the gene ends were 3 bases for V and 1 base for J; bases not matched to a gene: 6. This chain's CDR3 is CASSFPAGGFQETQYF. The CDR3 DNA sequence: TGTGCCAGCAGCTTTCCAGCGGGGGGTTTCCAAGAGACCCAGTACTTC.

The chain has TRBV5-8 and TRBJ1-5; TRBD1 is a possible D gene (5 bases). This CDR3 is built from 15 residues. Germline values: CDR1 SGHTS, CDR2 YDEGEE. Deletions cut 4 bases from V and 6 bases from J, with 17 bases between. The CDR3 DNA sequence: TGTGCCAGCAGCCCGGCGGGGGGTGGAGGTCAGCCCCAGCATTTT. Its protein is CASSPAGGGGQPQHF.

The rearrangement joins TRBV10-3 to TRBJ2-2; 10 bases are a match to TRBD1. Germline assignment: CDR1 ENHRY and CDR2 SYGVKD. Unmatched junction bases numbered 6, after V lost 6 bases and J lost 5 bases. The length of the CDR3 is 15 residues. The CDR3 loop reads CAISGTGVGTGELFF. The CDR3 coding sequence is TGTGCCATCAGCGGGACAGGGGTAGGGACCGGGGAGCTGTTTTTT.

The genes are TRBV6-1 and TRBJ1-1; D ambiguous. Germline-derived CDR1 and CDR2 are MNHNS and SASEGT. This CDR3 is built from 14 residues. The V gene lost 6 bases and the J gene lost 10 bases, with 21 bases spanning the gap. CDR3 residues: CASRPITPEHGAFF. CDR3 DNA sequence: TGTGCCAGCAGGCCGATTACCCCGGAACACGGAGCTTTCTTT.

Ten or more counts support this clonotype. This chain connects TRBV2 to TRBJ2-3; D uncertain. This CDR3 is built from 15 residues. The V and J ends lost 5 bases and 0 bases respectively, with 12 bases between them. Germline-derived CDR1 and CDR2 are SNHLY and FYNNEI. CDR3 DNA sequence: TGTGCCAGCAGTTATACACACGGAAGCACAGATACGCAGTATTTT. Its translation: CASSYTHGSTDTQYF. Together with reference TRBV2 and TRBJ2-3, the CDR3 gives the full variable domain: EPEVTQTPSHQVTQMGQEVILRCVPISNHLYFYWYRQILGQKVEFLVSFYNNEISEKSEIFDDQFSVERPDGSNFTLKIRSTKLEDSAMYFCASSYTHGSTDTQYFGPGTRLTVL.

This clonotype was seen only a few times. The CDR3 DNA follows: TGCAGCGTTGTTGGCAGGTACAATGAGCAGTTCTTC. This sequence encodes CSVVGRYNEQFF. The V call is TRBV29-1, the J call TRBJ2-1; the D is unclear. Germline lookup yields CDR1 SQVTM and CDR2 ANQGSEA. This CDR3 is built from 12 residues. V was pared by 4 bases and J by 4 bases, with 8 bases between.

For this clonotype: A much larger clone differs from this one at a single base, so this may be a read error. The chain has TRBV28 and TRBJ1-2; D gene uncertain. The CDR3 length is 11 residues. Germline V gene sequence: CDR1 MDHEN, CDR2 SYDVKM. With 5 bases removed from V and 7 bases from J, the gap between germline ends came to 8 bases. As DNA, the CDR3 is TGTGCCAGCAGTGCGGGGAGTGGCTACACCTTC. Translation gives CASSAGSGYTF.